The sequence of this T cell receptor beta chain was determined in a study of T cell responses to AZD1222 COVID-19 vaccine. Clones were sequenced by immunoSEQ multiplex PCR, and TCRdb holds only the in-frame ones, with some missing. The sample holds around 100,000 clones, more than 75% seen once. Germline CDR1 SGHDT, CDR2 YYEEEE. The CDR3 loop spans 13 amino acids. V lost 4 bases, J lost 4 bases, and 10 bases lay in between. The gene calls are TRBV5-6 and TRBJ2-3; unclear D gene. The sequence came from an adult in good health. The specimen was peripheral blood, collected on day 0 of AZD1222 vaccination. The DNA of the CDR3 is TGTGCCAGCAGCAAGGGTCGGGCAGATACGCAGTATTTT. Its protein product is CASSKGRADTQYF.